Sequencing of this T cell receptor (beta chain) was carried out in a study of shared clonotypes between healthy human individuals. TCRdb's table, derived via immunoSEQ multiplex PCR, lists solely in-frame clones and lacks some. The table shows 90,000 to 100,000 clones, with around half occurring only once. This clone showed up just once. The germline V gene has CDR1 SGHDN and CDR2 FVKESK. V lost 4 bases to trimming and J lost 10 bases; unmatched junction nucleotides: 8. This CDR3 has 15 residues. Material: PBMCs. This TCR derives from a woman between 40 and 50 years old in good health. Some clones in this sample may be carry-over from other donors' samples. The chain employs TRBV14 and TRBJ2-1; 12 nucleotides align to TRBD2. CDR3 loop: CASSLGTSGLGEQFF. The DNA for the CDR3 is TGTGCCAGCAGCCTCGGGACTAGCGGGTTGGGGGAGCAGTTCTTC. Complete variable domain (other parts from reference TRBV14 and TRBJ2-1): EAGVTQFPSHSVIEKGQTVTLRCDPISGHDNLYWYRRVMGKEIKFLLHFVKESKQDESGMPNNRFLAERTGGTYSTLKVQPAELEDSGVYFCASSLGTSGLGEQFFGPGTRLTVL.